This T cell receptor (beta chain) was identified during a study of T-cell memory formation after mild COVID-19. Study results and caveats: CD4+ bias marked clones expanding day 15 to 37, unlike balanced contracting clones.

This CDR3 spans 16 amino acids. Germline CDR1 reads SSHAT; CDR2 reads FNYEAQ (reference sequence). With constant-segment primers, 5'RACE yielded cDNA libraries of TCR alpha and TCR beta that carried sample barcodes and UMIs. From the 5' RACE reads, TCRdb called clonotypes with MiXCR, one entry per CDR3 protein. The sample yields hundreds of thousands of distinct CDR3 sequences, roughly 15% seen once. Worth noting for this clonotype: What it recognizes is unknown. The junction and the germline gene differ at one end; a read error may be behind it.

This sequence was found in a man aged 18-30 years who had mild COVID-19 (a few samples of this study predate the infection). Cell type and time point are not known. Specimen: PBMCs or a T cell subset sorted from them (not recorded which). The chain recombines TRBV7-7 with TRBJ2-3, with D possibly being TRBD1 or TRBD2 (6 bases each). CDR3 amino acids: CASSSDSPGGSDTQYF. The CDR3 nucleotides are TGTGCTAGCAGCTCTGACAGTCCCGGGGGCTCAGATACGCAGTATTTT. Looking up the rest from reference TRBV7-7 and TRBJ2-3 gives the full variable domain: GAGVSQSPRYKVTKRGQDVTLRCDPISSHATLYWYQQALGQGPEFLTYFNYEAQPDKSGLPSDRFSAERPEGSISTLTIQRTEQRDSAMYRCASSSDSPGGSDTQYFGPGTRLTVL.